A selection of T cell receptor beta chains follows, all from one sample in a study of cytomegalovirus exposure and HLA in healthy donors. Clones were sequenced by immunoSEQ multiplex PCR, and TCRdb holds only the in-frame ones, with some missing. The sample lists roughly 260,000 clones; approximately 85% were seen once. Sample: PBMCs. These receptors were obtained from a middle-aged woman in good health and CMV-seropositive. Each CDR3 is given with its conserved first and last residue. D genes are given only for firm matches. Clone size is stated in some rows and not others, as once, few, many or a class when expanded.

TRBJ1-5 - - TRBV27 TGTGCCAGCAGTTTGCGGGGTTGGAATCAGCCCCAGCATTTT CASSLRGWNQPQHF
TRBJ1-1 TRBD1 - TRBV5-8 TGTGCCAGCAGCCCGCGGACAGGGCTAAACGAAGCTTTCTTT CASSPRTGLNEAFF
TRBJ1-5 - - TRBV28 TGTGCCAGCAGTTTAGCGCAGGGGATCCCGGGAAGGGAGCCCCAGCATTTT CASSLAQGIPGREPQHF
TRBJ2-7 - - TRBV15 TGTGCCACCAGCAGAGATAGCTCCTACGAGCAGTACTTC CATSRDSSYEQYF
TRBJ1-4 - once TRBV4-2 TGTGCCAGCAGCCTAGAGGGGCTGGATGAAAAACTGTTTTTT CASSLEGLDEKLFF
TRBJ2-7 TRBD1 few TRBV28 TGTGCCAGCAGTTTAGCAGGGGGCGGGGAAAGGTACGAGCAGTACTTC CASSLAGGGERYEQYF
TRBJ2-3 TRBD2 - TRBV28 TGTGCCAGCAGTTTGAGGGTCGGCTTTAGCGGGAGGGCCTTCGGCACAGATACGCAGTATTTT CASSLRVGFSGRAFGTDTQYF
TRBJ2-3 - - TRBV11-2 TGTGCCAGCAGCTTAGTAGCGGAGAGCACAGATACGCAGTATTTT CASSLVAESTDTQYF
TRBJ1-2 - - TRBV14 TGTGCCAGCAGCCAAGATTATGGGGGCGGCTACACCTTC CASSQDYGGGYTF
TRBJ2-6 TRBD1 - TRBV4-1 TGCGCCAGCAGCCAAGGGGACAGGGGGACCTCTGGGGCCAACGTCCTGACTTTC CASSQGDRGTSGANVLTF
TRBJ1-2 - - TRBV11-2 TGTGCCAGCAAACTATCGACAGACCTGCCCTATGGCTACACCTTC CASKLSTDLPYGYTF
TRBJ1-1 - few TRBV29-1 TGCAGCGTTGACAGGGGATCGAACACTGAAGCTTTCTTT CSVDRGSNTEAFF
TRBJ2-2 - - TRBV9 TGTGCCAGCAGCGTAGGGGGCACGAACACCGGGGAGCTGTTTTTT CASSVGGTNTGELFF
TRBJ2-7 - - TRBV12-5 TGTGCTTTCGGAGGGACTGCCTACTACGAGCAGTACTTC CAFGGTAYYEQYF
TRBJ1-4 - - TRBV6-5 TGTGCCAGCAGGTTCGGGGACGCCAGGGGTGAAAAACTGTTTTTT CASRFGDARGEKLFF
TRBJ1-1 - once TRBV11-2 TGTGCCAGCAGCTCCCGACAGAACACTGAAGCTTTCTTT CASSSRQNTEAFF
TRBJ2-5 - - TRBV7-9 TGTGCCAGCAGCCCTCGGGGCCAAGAGACCCAGTACTTC CASSPRGQETQYF
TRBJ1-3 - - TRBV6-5 TGTGCCAGCAGTGTGACTGTTTACTCTGGAAACACCATATATTTT CASSVTVYSGNTIYF
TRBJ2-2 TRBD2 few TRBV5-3 TGTGCCAGAAGCCCCCAGCCAGCGGGAGTTCTTGCCGGGGAGCTGTTTTTT CARSPQPAGVLAGELFF
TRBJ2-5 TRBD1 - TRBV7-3 TGTGCCAGCAGCATAGGGACAGGGTACGGACAAGAGACCCAGTACTTC CASSIGTGYGQETQYF
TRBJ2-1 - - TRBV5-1 TGCGCCAGCAGCGATGCGGGATATGAGCAGTTCTTC CASSDAGYEQFF
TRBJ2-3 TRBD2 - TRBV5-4 TGTGCCAGCAGCTTGACTAGCGCAAACACAGATACGCAGTATTTT CASSLTSANTDTQYF
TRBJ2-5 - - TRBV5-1 TGCGCCAGTACACTGGACAGGGAGGGAGAGACCCAGTACTTC CASTLDREGETQYF
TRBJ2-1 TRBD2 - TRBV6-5 TGTGCCAGCAGTTACAGCCTAGCGGGAGGCAATGAGCAGTTCTTC CASSYSLAGGNEQFF
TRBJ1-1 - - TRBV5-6 TGTGCCAGCAGCTTCTTTTCGGGGAACACTGAAGCTTTCTTT CASSFFSGNTEAFF
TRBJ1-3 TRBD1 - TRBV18 TGTGCCAGCTCACCTGAAGCACCAGGGGGCTCTGGAAACACCATATATTTT CASSPEAPGGSGNTIYF
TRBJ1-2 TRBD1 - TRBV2 TGTGCCAGCAGTGGGGACAGGGGAGATCGTGGCTATGGCTACACCTTC CASSGDRGDRGYGYTF
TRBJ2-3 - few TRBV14 TGTGCCAGCAGCCAAGGGTACAGGGAAACAGATACGCAGTATTTT CASSQGYRETDTQYF
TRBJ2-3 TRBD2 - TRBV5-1 TGCGCCAGCAGCGGGCTAGCGGGAAGCACAGATACGCAGTATTTT CASSGLAGSTDTQYF
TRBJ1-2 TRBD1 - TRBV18 TGTGCCAGCTCACCATGGAGCTCGACAGGGACTCTACCTTACTATGGCTACACCTTC CASSPWSSTGTLPYYGYTF
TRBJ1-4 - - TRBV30 TGTGCCTCCAATCGGGACACCGTTAATGAAAAACTGTTTTTT CASNRDTVNEKLFF
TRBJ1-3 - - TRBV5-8 TGTGCCAGCAGCCTCCAGCCCCACAAGGGGTCGAACACCATATATTTT CASSLQPHKGSNTIYF
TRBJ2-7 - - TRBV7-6 TGTGCCAGCAGCGCGACAGACACCTACGAGCAGTACTTC CASSATDTYEQYF
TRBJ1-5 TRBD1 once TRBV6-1 TGTGCCAGCCTGAGGGACAGGGGGCACAATCAGCCCCAGCATTTT CASLRDRGHNQPQHF
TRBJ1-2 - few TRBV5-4 TGTGCCAGCAGCTTAGACAGCTACTATGGCTACACCTTC CASSLDSYYGYTF
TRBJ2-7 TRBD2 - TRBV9 TGTGCCAGCAGCGTAGGGGAGACTAGCGGGATTTCCGAGCAGTACTTC CASSVGETSGISEQYF
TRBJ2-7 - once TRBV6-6 TGTGCCAGCAGTTACTCGGGGGTAGGGGGCGAGCAGTACTTC CASSYSGVGGEQYF
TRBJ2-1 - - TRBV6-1 TGTGCCAGCAGTCTAGAAAGGTTCGGGGTCAATGAGCAGTTCTTC CASSLERFGVNEQFF
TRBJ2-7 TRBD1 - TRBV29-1 TGCAGCGTTGGGACCGACAGGGGGCTCGAGCAGTACTTC CSVGTDRGLEQYF
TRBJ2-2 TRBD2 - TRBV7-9 TGTGCCAGCAGCTTTTCCGGGAGGTTAAACACCGGGGAGCTGTTTTTT CASSFSGRLNTGELFF
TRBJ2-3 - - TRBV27 TGTGCCAGCAGTGTAAGGGGGGATACGCAGTATTTT CASSVRGDTQYF
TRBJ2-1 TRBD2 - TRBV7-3 TGTGCCAGCAGCTTAACGTCAGGGCGGGAGACTGAGCAGTTCTTC CASSLTSGRETEQFF
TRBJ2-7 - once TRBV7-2 TGTGCCAGCAGCTTAGAAGCTGGGAGCTCCTACGAGCAGTACTTC CASSLEAGSSYEQYF
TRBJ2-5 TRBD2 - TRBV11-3 TGTGCCAGCAGCTTAGTTATCACGACTAGCGGGCATCAGACCCAGTACTTC CASSLVITTSGHQTQYF
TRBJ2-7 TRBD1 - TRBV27 TGTGCCAGCAGTCTCATCGACAGGGGCGAGCAGTACTTC CASSLIDRGEQYF
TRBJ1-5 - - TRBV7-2 TGTGCCAGCAGCTTAATAGGGGGTCTCGATCAGCCCCAGCATTTT CASSLIGGLDQPQHF
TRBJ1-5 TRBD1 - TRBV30 TGTGCCTGGAGCTGGGGACAGAGCAATCAGCCCCAGCATTTT CAWSWGQSNQPQHF
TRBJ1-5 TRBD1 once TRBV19 TGTGCCAGTAGTCCCCCCCCCTACCGGGACAGTCAGCCCCAGCATTTT CASSPPPYRDSQPQHF
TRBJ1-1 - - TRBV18 TGTGCCAGCTCACCGGGTGGGGAGGAAGCTTTCTTT CASSPGGEEAFF
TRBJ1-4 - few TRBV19 TGTGCCAGTAGTATGGGAGGGTCGAGTGAAAAACTGTTTTTT CASSMGGSSEKLFF
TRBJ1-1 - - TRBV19 TGTGCCAGTAGTATGGTAGTGAACACTGAAGCTTTCTTT CASSMVVNTEAFF
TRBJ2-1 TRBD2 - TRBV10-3 TGTGCCATCAGCCCGGGACTAGCGGGAAGATCCTACAATGAGCAGTTCTTC CAISPGLAGRSYNEQFF
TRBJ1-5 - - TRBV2 TGTGCCAGCAGACGGGACTCCTCGGAGCCCCAGCATTTT CASRRDSSEPQHF
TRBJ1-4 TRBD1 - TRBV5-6 TGTGCCAGCAGCTTCAGGGGGCGCGCACCTCCTAATGAAAAACTGTTTTTT CASSFRGRAPPNEKLFF
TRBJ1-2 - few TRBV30 TGTGCCTGGAGTGTAGGGCAGGGGTATGGCTACACCTTC CAWSVGQGYGYTF
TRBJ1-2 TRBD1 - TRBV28 TGTGCCAGCAGCCTCACAGGGGGCTTCTATGGCTACACCTTC CASSLTGGFYGYTF
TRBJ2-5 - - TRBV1 TGCACCAGCGAGGGACACCTAGAGACCCAGTACTTC CTSEGHLETQYF
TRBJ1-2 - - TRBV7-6 TGTGCCAGCAGCTTACTTGAACAGAGTCTGTATGGCTACACCTTC CASSLLEQSLYGYTF
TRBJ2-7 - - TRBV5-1 TGCGCCAGCAGCTTTGTCCTCGTAGGCGGAGCCTACGAGCAGTACTTC CASSFVLVGGAYEQYF
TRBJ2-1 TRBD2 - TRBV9 TGTGCCAGCAGCCCGGGACTAGCGGATCACAATGAGCAGTTCTTC CASSPGLADHNEQFF